A selection of T cell receptor beta chains follows, all from one sample in a study of blood T cell repertoires in COVID-19. The repertoire was sequenced with immunoSEQ multiplex PCR; TCRdb's copy has only in-frame clones and lacks some. Of some 59,000 clones in the sample, more than 90% were seen once. The material sequenced was peripheral blood. These receptor sequences come from a man between 45 and 60 years old with acute or convalescent COVID-19. Each CDR3 is given with its conserved first and last residue. The order of the fields is V gene, J gene, D gene, clone size, CDR3 DNA, CDR3 protein. D genes are given only for firm matches. The size of a clone is reported for some rows only, either as once, few or many, or as a class for expanded clones.

TRBV9	TRBJ2-3	TRBD2	NA	TGTGCCAGCAGCTCTAGCGGGAGCACAGATACGCAGTATTTT	CASSSSGSTDTQYF
TRBV7-2	TRBJ1-5	NA	NA	TGTGCCAGCAGCTTAGTGGCAGGGTTAAGCAATCAGCCCCAGCATTTT	CASSLVAGLSNQPQHF
TRBV10-3	TRBJ2-5	TRBD1	NA	TGTGCCATCAGGGCGACAGGGCAACAAGAGACCCAGTACTTC	CAIRATGQQETQYF
TRBV9	TRBJ1-4	NA	NA	TGTGCCAGCAGCGCCTCCTGGACAGCAAATGAAAAACTGTTTTTT	CASSASWTANEKLFF
TRBV14	TRBJ2-2	TRBD2	NA	TGTGCCAGCAGTCGACTAGCGGGAGTCGACACCGGGGAGCTGTTTTTT	CASSRLAGVDTGELFF
TRBV7-2	TRBJ1-5	TRBD1	NA	TGTGCCAGCAGCTTAGGGCCAGGGGGAAGTCAGCCCCAGCATTTT	CASSLGPGGSQPQHF
TRBV3-1/TRBV3-2	TRBJ2-2	TRBD1	NA	TGTGCCAGCACCCTAGACAGGGTCGGGGAGCTGTTTTTT	CASTLDRVGELFF
TRBV6-5	TRBJ2-7	TRBD2	NA	TGTGCCACCGCTCCAGGCGGGAGGGTCTCCTACGAGCAGTACTTC	CATAPGGRVSYEQYF
TRBV5-6	TRBJ2-1	NA	NA	TGTGCCAGCAGACTAGGGAATGAGCAGTTCTTC	CASRLGNEQFF
TRBV7-9	TRBJ2-1	NA	NA	TGTGCCAGCAGCTTCCTACTTGCATTTAGCCACAATGAGAACAATGAGCAGTTCTTC	CASSFLLAFSHNENNEQFF
TRBV9	TRBJ2-6	TRBD2	NA	TGTGCCAGCAGCCTAGCGGGAATCGTCTCTGGGGCCAACGTCCTGACTTTC	CASSLAGIVSGANVLTF
TRBV7-2	TRBJ2-3	NA	once	TGTGCCAGCAGCCTCTTCCCCGGTTCTAGCACAGATACGCAGTATTTT	CASSLFPGSSTDTQYF
TRBV30	TRBJ1-2	TRBD1	NA	TGTGCCTGGAGCTTGAACAGGGGGCGAGGCTATGGCTACACCTTC	CAWSLNRGRGYGYTF
TRBV11-2	TRBJ2-5	TRBD2	NA	TGTGCCAGCAGCCGAATAGCGGGCGGGGGAGAGACCCAGTACTTC	CASSRIAGGGETQYF
TRBV10-3	TRBJ2-7	NA	NA	TGTGCCATCAGTGTTGCCGGAGCCGAGCAGTACTTC	CAISVAGAEQYF
TRBV3-1/TRBV3-2	TRBJ2-7	TRBD2	NA	TGTGCCAGCAGCCCCGGGACTAGCGGGGGCTACGAGCAGTACTTC	CASSPGTSGGYEQYF
TRBV19	TRBJ2-7	NA	few	TGTGCCAGTAGTATCCATGGTGTGGGAGCCTCCTACGAGCAGTACTTC	CASSIHGVGASYEQYF
TRBV7-2	TRBJ2-7	TRBD2	NA	TGTGCCAGCAGCCTTAGCGGGAGTACGCAGTACTTC	CASSLSGSTQYF
TRBV14	TRBJ1-2	NA	NA	TGTGCCAGCAGCCAAGTTGCAGGGGTTGGTAACTATGGCTACACCTTC	CASSQVAGVGNYGYTF
TRBV6-2/TRBV6-3	TRBJ2-7	TRBD1	few	TGTGCCAGCACCCCGGGACAGGGACATTACGAGCAGTACTTC	CASTPGQGHYEQYF
TRBV7-2	TRBJ2-5	NA	NA	TGTGCCAGCAGCTTCAGTTCGGGAGTGCAAGAGACCCAGTACTTC	CASSFSSGVQETQYF
TRBV5-1	TRBJ1-2	NA	NA	TGCGCCAGCAGCTTGGATGGAGGCTTCGGCTACACCTTC	CASSLDGGFGYTF
TRBV5-1	TRBJ2-2	TRBD2	NA	TGCGCCAGCAGCTTGTTAGCTAGCGGGATAGTAGGCACCGGGGAGCTGTTTTTT	CASSLLASGIVGTGELFF
TRBV27	TRBJ1-1	TRBD1	NA	TGTGCCAGCAAAACAGGGGCTAAAGCTTTCTTT	CASKTGAKAFF
TRBV27	TRBJ1-1	NA	NA	TGTGCCAGCAGTTTTGGACGGGGGGAAGCTTTCTTT	CASSFGRGEAFF
TRBV19	TRBJ1-3	TRBD1	NA	TGTGCCAGTAACCCACAGGCGGGACAGAGCTTTTTCACCATATATTTT	CASNPQAGQSFFTIYF
TRBV6-1	TRBJ2-5	NA	NA	TGTGCCAGCAGTGAAATACGGCGAGGGCGAGGAGAGACCCAGTACTTC	CASSEIRRGRGETQYF
TRBV19	TRBJ1-2	NA	NA	TGTGCCAGTAGTATGCAGGGTAACTATGGCTACACCTTC	CASSMQGNYGYTF
TRBV3-1/TRBV3-2	TRBJ2-7	TRBD2	NA	TGTGCCAGCAGCCGCCGGACTAGCGGGCTCAACGAGCAGTACTTC	CASSRRTSGLNEQYF
TRBV28	TRBJ1-2	TRBD1	NA	TGTGCCAGCAGCCGGACAGGGCCCGGCTACACCTTC	CASSRTGPGYTF
TRBV14	TRBJ1-6	NA	once	TGTGCCAGCAGCCAAGATCTCGCGGCAGGGATAGGTTCACCCCTCCACTTT	CASSQDLAAGIGSPLHF
TRBV5-8	TRBJ2-5	TRBD1	once	TGTGCCAGCAGCTTTACGGGACAGGGTCGGGAGACCCAGTACTTC	CASSFTGQGRETQYF
TRBV5-1	TRBJ2-5	NA	NA	TGCGCCAGCAGCTTTGCGGAGGGCCTCCGAGAGACCCAGTACTTC	CASSFAEGLRETQYF
TRBV19	TRBJ1-1	NA	NA	TGTGCCAGCAGTGCAGGGTCCGAAGCTTTCTTT	CASSAGSEAFF
TRBV5-1	TRBJ1-4	TRBD1	NA	TGCGCCAGCAGCCCGGCCGGACAGGGGTTAAAGGAAAAACTGTTTTTT	CASSPAGQGLKEKLFF
TRBV9	TRBJ1-6	TRBD1	NA	TGTGCCAGCAGCGTAGGACAGGGGGGTTCACCCCTCCACTTT	CASSVGQGGSPLHF
TRBV3-1/TRBV3-2	TRBJ1-2	NA	NA	TGTGCCGCAGAAGACAGAAACTATGGCTACACCTTC	CAAEDRNYGYTF
TRBV4-2	TRBJ1-4	TRBD1	NA	TGTGCCAGCAGCCCTCTTTTTGGGACAGTTAATGAAAAACTGTTTTTT	CASSPLFGTVNEKLFF
TRBV7-2	TRBJ2-3	TRBD2	NA	TGTGCCAGCAGCCGTAGCGGGAGTGACTGGGGTACGCAGTATTTT	CASSRSGSDWGTQYF
TRBV19	TRBJ2-7	TRBD2	once	TGTGCCAGTAGTTCATCTAGCGGGAGGGCTATGCAGTACTTC	CASSSSSGRAMQYF
TRBV25-1	TRBJ1-1	TRBD1	NA	TGTGCCAGCAGTGATGTAAGGACAGGGGGATTTGAAGCTTTCTTT	CASSDVRTGGFEAFF
TRBV5-1	TRBJ2-7	TRBD1	NA	TGCGCCAGCAGTGTACAGGGGGACAGGGGAACGGACGAGCAGTACTTC	CASSVQGDRGTDEQYF
TRBV5-1	TRBJ1-1	NA	NA	TGCGCCAGCAGCCCGCAAGGGGGGGAGACTGAAGCTTTCTTT	CASSPQGGETEAFF
TRBV6-2/TRBV6-3	TRBJ2-3	NA	NA	TGTGCCAGCAGCCTAACCGAAACTACAGATACGCAGTATTTT	CASSLTETTDTQYF
TRBV5-4	TRBJ2-5	TRBD1	NA	TGTGCCAGCAGCTCCCCCGCCGGGACAGTTCAAGAGACCCAGTACTTC	CASSSPAGTVQETQYF
TRBV7-2	TRBJ2-1	TRBD2	NA	TGTGCCAGCAGCTTACCGACTAGCGGGAGAAACGAGCAGTTCTTC	CASSLPTSGRNEQFF
TRBV10-3	TRBJ2-1	TRBD1	NA	TGTGCCAAGGCAGGGGGAAATGAGCAGTTCTTC	CAKAGGNEQFF
TRBV5-1	TRBJ2-5	TRBD2	once	TGCGCCAGCAGCTTGTCGGGGACTAGCGGGAGGGGAGAGACCCAGTACTTC	CASSLSGTSGRGETQYF
TRBV27	TRBJ1-1	TRBD1	NA	TGTGCCAGCAGTCGTAGGACAGGGGGGGCCACTGAAGCTTTCTTT	CASSRRTGGATEAFF
TRBV30	TRBJ1-6	NA	NA	TGTGCCTGGATGGGCAGGGTTGATTCACCCCTCCACTTT	CAWMGRVDSPLHF
TRBV5-1	TRBJ2-1	TRBD2	NA	TGCGCCAGCAGCTTCCTAGCGGGAGCCAACAATGAGCAGTTCTTC	CASSFLAGANNEQFF